These 5 T cell receptor beta chains were sequenced from one sample in a study of T cells expressing NK-cell markers. TCRdb reanalyzed the 5' RACE reads and collapses them to one entry per CDR3 protein, without DNA. This sample contains some 500,000 distinct CDR3 sequences. Sequencing input: blood T cells: a sorted CD56 or NKG2C T cell subset, CD4+ or CD8+ T cells, or bulk PBMC T cells (not recorded which). These receptors were collected from a woman aged 45-59 years in good health.

V is TRBV20-1 and J is TRBJ2-3; the D call from TCRdb, TRBD1, cannot be confirmed without DNA. The CDR3 contains 13 residues. CDR1 and CDR2 from the germline V gene are DFQATT and SNEGSKA (reference sequence). CDR3 in amino acids: CSARPGSTDTQYF.

The chain has TRBV6-5 and TRBJ1-6; TCRdb's D gene call, TRBD1, goes unchecked for lack of DNA. The CDR3 covers 15 residues. From germline, CDR1 is MNHEY and CDR2 SVGAGI. The CDR3 spells CASRMDSRKNSPLHF.

The chain links TRBV29-1 to TRBJ2-3; TCRdb designates TRBD1, a call that cannot be tested without DNA. The germline V gene has CDR1 SQVTM and CDR2 ANQGSEA. The CDR3 is made up of 15 amino acids. CDR3 sequence reads: CSVEGAGPSTDTQYF.

The chain joins TRBV11-3 to TRBJ2-3; the TCRdb call, TRBD2, lacks DNA for checking. Germline lookup yields CDR1 SGHNT and CDR2 YENEEA. CDR3 size: 15 residues. The CDR3 loop is CASNSRTSGRNTQYF.

This chain joins TRBV7-8 and TRBJ2-2. CDR1 and CDR2 from the germline V gene are SGHVS and FQNEAQ. The CDR3 totals 15 residues. CDR3 residues: CASSILTANTGELFF.